A single sample is the source of the 14 T cell receptor beta chains below, sequenced in a study of T cells in Graves' hyperthyroidism and ophthalmopathy. Amplified TCR beta CDR3 regions came from RNA transcripts. Primed by the HTBI set, a first-round RT-PCR was run on the TCR CDR3. In TCRdb, the multiplex PCR reads were re-called with MiXCR into one record per CDR3 protein. The sample carries fewer than 450,000 distinct CDR3 sequences, roughly 15% recorded once. The sequenced sample was blood. All receptors come from a woman younger than 45 with Graves' hyperthyroidism that later progressed to Graves' ophthalmopathy.

V usage is TRBV28 and J usage is TRBJ2-7, with a tentative D call TRBD1 (6 bases). This CDR3 comprises 15 residues. Between the trimmed V and J ends, which lost 4 bases and 5 bases, there was a span of 18 bases. Germline CDR1 is MDHEN and CDR2 is SYDVKM. The CDR3 sequence: CASSSGDTTLHEQYF. The DNA of the CDR3 is TGTGCCAGCAGTTCTGGGGACACAACTCTGCACGAGCAGTACTTC.

This clonotype was seen many times. J is TRBJ2-1 and V is TRBV20-1, with TRBD2 matching 10 bases. The V gene's germline CDR1 is DFQATT and CDR2 SNEGSKA (reference sequence). With 4 bases clipped from V and 5 bases from J, the junction kept 5 bases outside the gene matches. The CDR3 has 14 residues. The CDR3 coding sequence is TGCAGTGCTAACCCAGGACTAGCGGACAATGAGCAGTTCTTC. Translation gives CSANPGLADNEQFF.

The rearrangement links TRBV28 to TRBJ2-1; no clear D gene. The germline gives CDR1 MDHEN, CDR2 SYDVKM. Trimming removed 6 bases from V and 7 bases from J, with 19 bases in between. This CDR3 is built from 15 residues. The CDR3 coding sequence is TGTGCCAGCAGCTTAGTCGGGCCCCGGTGGAATGAGCAGTTCTTC. This sequence encodes CASSLVGPRWNEQFF.

This chain joins TRBV19 and TRBJ2-1; D may be TRBD1 (6 bases). The CDR3 length is 15 residues. CDR1 and CDR2 (germline): LNHDA, SQIVND (reference sequence). Trimming cost V 3 bases and J 3 bases, with 12 bases left between them. The CDR3 spells CASSIDRLSYNEQFF. The CDR3 DNA reads as TGTGCCAGTAGTATCGACAGGCTAAGCTACAATGAGCAGTTCTTC.

The chain couples TRBV14 to TRBJ1-5, with 7 bases aligning to TRBD1. CDR3 size: 14 residues. The V segment lost 5 bases and the J segment 4 bases; nucleotides outside the gene matches: 5. Germline CDR1 reads SGHDN; CDR2 reads FVKESK. The CDR3 DNA follows: TGTGCCAGCAGCGACGGGGACAGAAATCAGCCCCAGCATTTT. This codes for CASSDGDRNQPQHF.

The chain is built from TRBV20-1 and TRBJ1-4; 7 bases agree with TRBD1. CDR3 size: 14 residues. Germline CDR1 is DFQATT and CDR2 is SNEGSKA (reference sequence). The V and J ends lost 2 bases and 5 bases, in that order; junction bases with no gene match: 5. The CDR3 region is CSARQGTANEKLFF. Written as DNA, the CDR3 is TGCAGTGCTAGACAGGGGACAGCGAATGAAAAACTGTTTTTT.

This clonotype was recorded a few times. The chain couples TRBV2 to TRBJ1-5; TRBD1 might be the D (6 bases). This CDR3 has 18 residues. CDR1 SNHLY and CDR2 FYNNEI come from the germline V gene. V was pared by 2 bases and J by 0 bases, with 17 bases between. CDR3 in amino acids: CASSESRDRYRSNQPQHF. CDR3 nucleotide sequence: TGTGCCAGCAGTGAATCCCGAGACAGGTATCGTAGCAATCAGCCCCAGCATTTT. The complete variable domain, with remaining parts taken from reference TRBV2 and TRBJ1-5, reads EPEVTQTPSHQVTQMGQEVILRCVPISNHLYFYWYRQILGQKVEFLVSFYNNEISEKSEIFDDQFSVERPDGSNFTLKIRSTKLEDSAMYFCASSESRDRYRSNQPQHFGDGTRLSIL.

The chain links TRBV7-8 to TRBJ2-7; 8 positions match TRBD1. Losses at the gene ends were 4 bases for V and 2 bases for J; bases not matched to a gene: 16. CDR3 length: 18 residues. From germline, CDR1 is SGHVS and CDR2 FQNEAQ. CDR3 DNA sequence: TGTGCCAGCAGCTCCTACAGGGGGAGCGGTTCTGGGCCCTACGAGCAGTACTTC. As protein: CASSSYRGSGSGPYEQYF.

This clonotype was recorded only once. This may come from a read error, since a much larger clone is one base off. The rearrangement links TRBV20-1 to TRBJ2-7, with a tentative D call TRBD1 (5 bases). Germline V gene data show CDR1 as DFQATT and CDR2 as SNEGSKA (reference sequence). The CDR3 loop spans 13 amino acids. CDR3 coding DNA: TGCAGTGCTAGGTCTGCGGACACCTACGATCAGTACTTC. Its protein is CSARSADTYDQYF.

The table lists this clonotype with a count of one. The chain joins TRBV12-3 or TRBV12-4 to TRBJ1-4; D is possibly TRBD1 (5 bases). There are 15 residues in the CDR3. V was shortened by 5 bases and J by 3 bases, with 13 bases between the two germline ends. CDR3 amino acids: CASSPHGGSNEKLFF. CDR3 bases: TGTGCCAGCAGTCCACACGGGGGGTCTAATGAAAAACTGTTTTTT.

This chain uses TRBV7-6 with TRBJ1-3, with 9 bases lining up with TRBD1. J was trimmed by 3 bases and V by 5 bases; bases with no gene match: 8. Germline V lookup: CDR1 SGHVS, CDR2 FNYEAQ. This CDR3 is 16 amino acids long. The CDR3 region is CASSVLQGAGGNTIYF. CDR3 coding DNA: TGTGCCAGCAGCGTACTACAGGGGGCAGGTGGAAACACCATATATTTT.

This clonotype was seen more than once but under ten times. It may be a read error: a sequence one base away is much more abundant. The J gene is TRBJ2-2, the V gene TRBV12-3 or TRBV12-4, with 11 bases aligning to TRBD2. This CDR3 is built from 16 residues. The ends lost 3 bases at V and 5 bases at J; junction bases unmatched: 5. The CDR3 DNA sequence: TGTGCCAGCAGTTTCCGTTGGACTAGCGGGACCGGGGAGCTGTTTTTT. Its translation is CASSFRWTSGTGELFF.

This chain links TRBV6-2 or TRBV6-3 with TRBJ1-2, with D possibly TRBD1 on 5 matching bases. This CDR3 is 15 amino acids long. CDR1 MNHEY and CDR2 SVGEGT come from the germline V gene. Trimming removed 6 bases at V and 8 bases at J, with 22 bases between. CDR3 coding DNA: TGTGCCAGCAGCGAGATCCGGGCCACAGGTCGCGGCTACACCTTC. Protein: CASSEIRATGRGYTF.

This clonotype appeared many times. The CDR3 region is CSASPSTITTSGRSPDTQYF. CDR3 nucleotides: TGCAGTGCTAGCCCCTCCACGATAACTACTAGCGGGAGATCCCCAGATACGCAGTATTTT. The chain is built from TRBV20-1 and TRBJ2-3, with 11 positions matching TRBD2. With V trimmed by 3 bases and J by 4 bases, 21 bases remained unmatched. The CDR3 sequence is 20 residues long. Germline V gene sequence: CDR1 DFQATT, CDR2 SNEGSKA (reference sequence).